What follows describes a single TCR beta chain. Its antigen is currently unknown. The sample comes from a study of T cells in localized non-small cell lung cancer. Study-level findings and limits: Paired adjacent lung recovered a median roughly 60 of the top 100 tumor clones. There was higher T cell clonality in uninvolved adjacent lung than in tumor, and it was highest there.

Assay used: immunoSEQ multiplex PCR; TCRdb lists only in-frame clones, some missing. The table records roughly 30,000 clones, around 92% of them present only once. The germline V gene has CDR1 MNHNS and CDR2 SASEGT. CDR3 length equals 12 residues. V gave up 5 bases and J gave up 2 bases, with 6 bases separating them. Sequences were derived from peripheral blood mononuclear cells, sampled before any cancer treatment. This TCR was recovered from a woman aged 40 to 75 with stage III lung adenocarcinoma. The chain couples TRBV6-1 to TRBJ2-5; D is unresolved. The CDR3 DNA is TGTGCCAGCAGTAACCAACAAGAGACCCAGTACTTC. This encodes CASSNQQETQYF.